Listed below are T cell receptor beta chains from one sample, sequenced in a study of Tregs in tolerant kidney transplant recipients. Sequencing used immunoSEQ multiplex PCR; TCRdb keeps in-frame clones, though not all of them. This table has over 55,000 clones, 65% to 85% appearing once. Source material: CD4+ T cells from blood. These receptors were obtained from a human donor in good health. Both conserved end residues are part of each CDR3. The D gene is left open where the match is weak. Where a row states a size, it is once, few, many or the class of an expanded clone; other rows omit it.

CDR3aa	CDR3nt	d_gene	abundance	v_gene	j_gene
CASSIQGQETQYF	TGTGCCAGTAGTATACAGGGGCAGGAGACCCAGTACTTC	-	-	TRBV19	TRBJ2-5
CASSASGHSTDTQYF	TGTGCCAGCAGCGCCTCGGGCCATAGCACAGATACGCAGTATTTT	-	once	TRBV11-2	TRBJ2-3
CASSVGQGAAGNTIYF	-	-	-	TRBV21-1	TRBJ1-3
CARSLPCRDWEFHEQFF	TGTGCCAGAAGCTTACCCTGTCGGGACTGGGAATTTCATGAGCAGTTCTTC	-	-	TRBV7-5	TRBJ2-1
CASSPREGNYGYTF	TGTGCCAGCAGCCCCCGTGAGGGAAACTATGGCTACACCTTC	-	-	TRBV7-2	TRBJ1-2
CASRLAVEQYF	TGTGCCAGCAGACTAGCCGTCGAGCAGTACTTC	-	-	TRBV2	TRBJ2-7
CASSQGLGLSGANVLTF	TGCGCCAGCAGCCAAGGTCTGGGGCTTTCTGGGGCCAACGTCCTGACTTTC	-	-	TRBV4-1	TRBJ2-6
CASSISGQGANEQFF	TGTGCCAGCAGTATTTCAGGACAGGGGGCGAATGAGCAGTTCTTC	TRBD1	-	TRBV5-6	TRBJ2-1
CASSQVWPGLVDEQYF	TGTGCCAGCAGCCAAGTCTGGCCGGGACTAGTGGATGAGCAGTACTTC	TRBD2	-	TRBV4-2	TRBJ2-7
CASSLVQVTGELFF	TGCGCCAGCAGCTTGGTACAGGTCACCGGGGAGCTGTTTTTT	-	-	TRBV5-1	TRBJ2-2
CASSGFSGDTEAFF	TGTGCCAGCAGTGGGTTTTCGGGGGACACTGAAGCTTTCTTT	-	-	TRBV2	TRBJ1-1
CASSQDLAGGTQETQYF	TGCGCCAGCAGCCAAGATCTAGCGGGGGGAACCCAAGAGACCCAGTACTTC	TRBD2	-	TRBV4-3	TRBJ2-5
CAWSAKDRAAMKYF	TGTGCCTGGAGTGCCAAGGACAGGGCCGCGATGAAGTACTTC	TRBD1	once	TRBV30	TRBJ2-7
CASGRGWLYEQYF	TGTGCTAGTGGTCGGGGGTGGCTGTACGAGCAGTACTTC	-	-	TRBV12-5	TRBJ2-7
CASSQGAGGPLNEQFF	TGTGCCAGCAGCCAAGGGGCGGGAGGGCCCCTCAATGAGCAGTTCTTC	TRBD2	-	TRBV4-2	TRBJ2-1
CASSIAPAGGGEDTQYF	TGTGCCAGCTCAATCGCCCCCGCGGGGGGAGGGGAAGATACGCAGTATTTT	TRBD2	-	TRBV18	TRBJ2-3
CASSRTPLADEQYF	TGCGCCAGCAGCCGCACCCCGTTAGCGGACGAGCAGTACTTC	-	-	TRBV4-1	TRBJ2-7
CASSFYGPSYEQYF	TGTGCCAGCAGCTTCTACGGGCCCTCCTACGAGCAGTACTTC	-	-	TRBV11-2	TRBJ2-7
CASSQRGGVGQPQHF	TGTGCCAGCAGCCAAAGGGGGGGCGTTGGACAGCCCCAGCATTTT	-	-	TRBV5-6	TRBJ1-5
CASSLILAGGTDTQYF	TGTGCCAGCAGCTTAATACTAGCGGGAGGCACAGATACGCAGTATTTT	TRBD2	few	TRBV13	TRBJ2-3
CASSRGPNTEAFF	TGTGCCAGCAGCAGGGGGCCCAACACTGAAGCTTTCTTT	TRBD1	-	TRBV11-2	TRBJ1-1
CASSGGQYYGYTF	TGTGCCAGCAGCGGGGGACAGTACTATGGCTACACCTTC	TRBD1	-	TRBV13	TRBJ1-2
CASSIGVTGGPGANVLTF	TGTGCCAGTAGTATAGGGGTGACAGGGGGCCCTGGGGCCAACGTCCTGACTTTC	TRBD1	-	TRBV19	TRBJ2-6
CASSPLLAGAGETQYF	TGTGCCAGCAGCCCACTACTAGCGGGGGCGGGGGAGACCCAGTACTTC	TRBD2	-	TRBV5-6	TRBJ2-5
CASSLGTGRLFF	TGTGCCAGCAGTCTTGGGACAGGGAGGCTGTTCTTC	TRBD1	-	TRBV6-5	TRBJ2-1
CASSPLSAGGDTQYF	TGTGCCAGCAGTCCGTTATCTGCGGGGGGGGATACGCAGTATTTT	TRBD2	-	TRBV6-1	TRBJ2-3
CASSPSGDLAGDTQYF	TGTGCCAGCAGTCCCTCGGGGGACCTCGCGGGAGATACGCAGTATTTT	-	-	TRBV27	TRBJ2-3